This T cell receptor beta chain was sequenced during a study of CD8 T cells in Susac syndrome (dated by TCRdb to between 2017 and 2020). Looking at the study overall: The study used repertoire sequencing to test whether antigen drove CD8+ T cell activation and differentiation in Susac syndrome. On the study overall, not on this receptor specifically: The study acknowledged that relatively few individuals were included in the TCR sequencing and HLA analysis.

The germline V gene provides CDR1 KGHSH and CDR2 LQKENI. Including the terminal cysteine and phenylalanine, the CDR3 comprises 16 residues. Of all the DNA, just the CDR3 is kept, 48 bases in frame from base 1. The germline V and J ends show losses of 0 bases and 5 bases respectively, and no gene match explains 3 bases of the junction. Peripheral blood CD8+ and CD4+ T cells from healthy donors, Susac syndrome patients and multiple sclerosis patients were profiled using high-throughput TCR beta sequencing. Multiple sclerosis controls were treatment-naive patients with stable or active relapsing-remitting disease fulfilling revised McDonald criteria. Bulk CD8+ and CD4+ T cells were purified magnetically by negative isolation, whereas CD8+ TEMRA cells were enriched by FACS. Blood was drawn into EDTA tubes, processed within 24 hours, and PBMCs were isolated by density gradient centrifugation. PBMCs intended for TCR sequencing were frozen in liquid nitrogen and were later thawed in a 37 degrees C water bath. Purity of sorted or isolated CD4+, CD8+ and CD8+ TEMRA cells was at least 90%.

RNA was extracted with the RNeasy kit and 0.5 to 1 ug was reverse transcribed using random hexamers. The immunoSEQ multiplex PCR assay, which covers 54 Vbeta and 13 Jbeta segments, was used to amplify TCR beta CDR3 regions. Bias from PCR amplification was corrected by using a synthetic template baseline for primer optimization and for computational correction. The original methods were these. Reads were annotated to V, D and J genes per IMGT and analyzed with immunoSEQ Analyzer, keeping only productive sequences. Clonality was calculated as one minus the Shannon entropy normalized by log2 of the number of productive unique sequences. Public and private clones were assessed among the 100 most prevalent clones of each patient and control. Clones were defined as Susac-specific if absent from the healthy and MS cohorts, from around 1,000 published viral clones and from other ImmuneACCESS disease sequences. The public sequencing data were trimmed at Q25 with fastp and processed into clonotypes with MiXCR by TCRdb, which kept only in-frame beta chains. Each CDR3 protein gets just one entry, which takes the most common genes and DNA from the rows behind it. The V and J calls were determined by TCRdb, not by the authors. The sample table records around 120,000 distinct CDR3 sequences; roughly 94% of these occur just once. The ten largest make up 0.1% to 0.15% of the sample.

Remarks on this clonotype: What this receptor recognizes is not known. No much larger clonotype is one base removed from it; base qualities were not supplied.

The sequencing sample was made of CD4+ T cells from PBMCs. The chain uses TRBV18 and TRBJ2-1, and 11 bases in between align with TRBD2. This TCR was sampled from a human donor with multiple sclerosis. The nucleotide sequence reads TGTGCCAGCTCACCACCGGTACTAGCGGGAGACAATGAGCAGTTCTTC. It translates as CASSPPVLAGDNEQFF.